A single sample is the source of the 8 T cell receptor beta chains below, sequenced in a study of control samples from healthy donors and cancer patients (dated by TCRdb to 2020 to 2021). The library was produced with the immunoSEQ multiplex PCR assay. Sourced from immuneACCESS, this table was stored by TCRdb with only in-frame sequences that have V and J called. A share of the clones is absent; for the studies checked, an unresolved V gene accounts for under half, and the remainder has no known explanation. The sample contains approximately 150,000 clones, more than 85% of them found a single time. Approximately 0.7% of the sample is taken by the ten largest. Sample: blood. The receptors stem from a woman aged 25 to 39 in good health.

The V call is TRBV7-2, the J call TRBJ2-3; tentatively, D is TRBD1 or TRBD2 (5 bases each). Trimming cost V 1 base and J 4 bases, with 6 bases left between them. Germline loops: CDR1 SGHTA, CDR2 FQGNSA. The CDR3 runs 13 residues. Here the CDR3 reads CASSLVGPDTQYF. Here the CDR3 DNA reads TGTGCCAGCAGCTTAGTGGGACCAGATACGCAGTATTTT.

The chain uses TRBV5-6 and TRBJ1-1; the D gene is possibly TRBD1 (6 bases). Germline-derived CDR1 and CDR2 are SGHDT and YYEEEE. The CDR3 is made up of 17 amino acids. V lost 0 bases, J lost 4 bases, and 19 bases lay in between. CDR3 bases: TGTGCCAGCAGCTTGGTGGGGGGCACAGTGAAGGGCACTGAAGCTTTCTTT. Translating gives CASSLVGGTVKGTEAFF.

The V gene is TRBV10-3, the J gene TRBJ1-5; 7 bases fit TRBD1. Germline V gene data show CDR1 as ENHRY and CDR2 as SYGVKD. CDR3 length: 13 residues. The ends lost 6 bases at V and 3 bases at J; junction bases unmatched: 2. CDR3 protein: CAISGTANQPQHF. In DNA form, the CDR3 reads TGTGCCATCAGCGGGACAGCCAATCAGCCCCAGCATTTT.

The genes are TRBV11-2 and TRBJ2-7; the D is unclear. Germline V CDR1 and CDR2: SGHAT, FQNNGV. Trimming removed 7 bases at V and 1 base at J, with 8 bases between. The CDR3 covers 12 residues. CDR3 nucleotide sequence: TGTGCCAGCACTCAGGATTCCTACGAGCAGTACTTC. Translation: CASTQDSYEQYF.

The rearrangement links TRBV18 to TRBJ2-7; TRBD2 aligns across 11 bases. J gave up 6 bases and V 0 bases, and 7 bases lay outside the gene matches. In germline, CDR1 is KGHSH, CDR2 LQKENI. The length of the CDR3 is 16 residues. The CDR3 DNA is TGTGCCAGCTCACCACCGAGGCTAGCGGGAGGTGGCGAGCAGTACTTC. Translated, it gives CASSPPRLAGGGEQYF.

V gene TRBV6-2 or TRBV6-3 combines with J gene TRBJ2-1; D is uncertain. V was cut by 3 bases and J by 10 bases, with 16 bases left in between. The CDR3 consists of 14 residues. Germline V gene sequence: CDR1 MNHEY, CDR2 SVGEGT. The CDR3 region is CASSYDLSAHEQFF. The CDR3 DNA follows: TGTGCCAGCAGTTATGATCTGTCGGCCCACGAGCAGTTCTTC.

V and J are TRBV5-6 and TRBJ2-3; D unclear. Looked up from germline, CDR1 is SGHDT and CDR2 is YYEEEE. The germline V and J ends were trimmed by 0 bases and 1 base, with 15 bases remaining between them. The CDR3 has 17 amino acids. CDR3 region: CASSLDIRRTGTDTQYF. The CDR3 DNA reads as TGTGCCAGCAGCTTGGACATTAGGCGAACTGGCACAGATACGCAGTATTTT.

V is TRBV28 and J is TRBJ2-1, with D perhaps being TRBD1 or TRBD2 (5 bases each). Trimming removed 6 bases at V and 6 bases at J, with 18 bases between. Germline values: CDR1 MDHEN, CDR2 SYDVKM. CDR3 size: 15 residues. The CDR3 reads CASSKAGTSGNEQFF. In DNA, the CDR3 is TGTGCCAGCAGCAAGGCAGGGACCTCAGGCAATGAGCAGTTCTTC.